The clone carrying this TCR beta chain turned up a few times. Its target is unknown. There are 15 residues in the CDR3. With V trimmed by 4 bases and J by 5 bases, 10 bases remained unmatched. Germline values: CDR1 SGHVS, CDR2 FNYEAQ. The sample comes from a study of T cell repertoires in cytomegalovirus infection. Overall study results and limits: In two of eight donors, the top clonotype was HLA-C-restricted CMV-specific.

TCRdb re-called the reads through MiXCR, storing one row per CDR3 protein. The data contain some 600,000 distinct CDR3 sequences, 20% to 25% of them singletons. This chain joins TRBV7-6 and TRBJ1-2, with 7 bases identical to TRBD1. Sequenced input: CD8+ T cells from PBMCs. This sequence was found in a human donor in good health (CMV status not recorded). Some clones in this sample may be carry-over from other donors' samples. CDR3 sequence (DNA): TGTGCCAGCAGCTACCCTCGACAGGGCTATTATGGCTACACCTTC. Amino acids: CASSYPRQGYYGYTF.